The 15 T cell receptor beta chains in this list originate from one sample, sequenced in a study of blood T cell repertoires in COVID-19 (dated by TCRdb to the early 2020s). The library was generated by the immunoSEQ multiplex PCR assay. TCRdb mirrors the immuneACCESS table, restricted to in-frame sequences. Some clones are absent from its copies; in checked studies, under half trace to an unresolved V gene, and the reason for the others is unknown. In this sample the table shows fewer than 150,000 clones, less than 90% of which occur a single time. The ten biggest clones cover over 15% of the sample. The sequencing input was PBMCs or T cells enriched from blood (not recorded which). The receptors shown here come from a young man who had recovered from COVID-19.

The chain links TRBV6-5 to TRBJ1-4; 9 bases match TRBD1. The germline V gene encodes CDR1 MNHEY and CDR2 SVGAGI. The CDR3 sequence is 14 residues long. J gave up 8 bases and V 6 bases, and 7 bases lay outside the gene matches. This CDR3 reads CASRTGGAGEKLFF. The CDR3, as DNA: TGTGCCAGCAGAACAGGGGGCGCTGGGGAAAAACTGTTTTTT.

This clone was detected once. The V gene is TRBV2, the J gene TRBJ2-7; D gene uncertain. V lost 4 bases and J lost 3, with 4 bases in between. The CDR3 spans 11 residues. The V gene's germline CDR1 is SNHLY and CDR2 FYNNEI. The CDR3 sequence is CASSAHYEQYV. In nucleotides, the CDR3 is TGTGCCAGCAGTGCCCACTACGAGCAGTACGTC.

The J gene is TRBJ2-5, the V gene TRBV2, with 13 bases fitting TRBD2. V dropped 0 bases and J dropped 5; count of bases not matched to a gene: 6. The CDR3 runs to 17 residues. Germline V gives CDR1 SNHLY, CDR2 FYNNEI. The DNA for the CDR3 is TGTGCCAGCAGTGAAGCGCTTACTAGCGGGAGGGGGGAGACCCAGTACTTC. Translating gives CASSEALTSGRGETQYF.

The chain combines TRBV3-1 (or the pseudogene TRBV3-2) with TRBJ2-1; tentative D call: TRBD1 (6 bases). V was shortened by 0 bases and J by 12 bases, with 15 bases between the two germline ends. Germline V gives CDR1 LGHDT, CDR2 YNNKEL (reference sequence). The length of the CDR3 is 14 residues. CDR3 sequence: CASSQDLDLGGQFF. In DNA form, the CDR3 reads TGTGCCAGCAGCCAAGATTTAGATTTAGGGGGGCAGTTCTTC.

The V and J genes are TRBV12-3 or TRBV12-4 and TRBJ2-5; D call uncertain. The CDR3 sequence is 12 residues long. Between the trimmed V and J ends, which lost 3 bases and 4 bases, there was a span of 6 bases. As DNA, the CDR3 is TGTGCCAGCAGTTTTGGTAGAGAGACCCAGTACTTC. Translated, it gives CASSFGRETQYF.

This clone has a single count. The gene calls are TRBV7-3 and TRBJ2-6; tentative D call: TRBD2 (7 bases). Germline V gene sequence: CDR1 SGHTA, CDR2 FQGTGA. The CDR3 extends over 17 amino acids. With 2 bases removed from V and 2 bases from J, the gap between germline ends came to 13 bases. CDR3 sequence: CASSLDRGATGANVLTF. DNA of the CDR3: TGTGCCAGCAGCTTAGATCGGGGGGCTACTGGGGCCAACGTCCTGACTTTC.

The chain couples TRBV11-2 to TRBJ2-3; D remains unclear. V was pared by 6 bases and J by 6 bases, with 22 bases between. Looked up from germline, CDR1 is SGHAT and CDR2 is FQNNGV. The CDR3 runs to 16 residues. Written as DNA, the CDR3 is TGTGCCAGCAGTCTGCAAGTTTCGCGTGTTTCGGATACGCAGTATTTT. Protein sequence: CASSLQVSRVSDTQYF.

This chain connects TRBV7-9 to TRBJ1-6; D is unclear. Germline V gene data show CDR1 as SEHNR and CDR2 as FQNEAQ (reference sequence). V lost 2 bases and J 0 bases, leaving 5 bases between the germline ends. The CDR3 is made up of 15 amino acids. This CDR3 reads CASSLLSSYNSPLHF. The CDR3 DNA follows: TGTGCCAGCAGCTTACTCAGCTCCTATAATTCACCCCTCCACTTT.

The V call is TRBV7-2, the J call TRBJ2-5; TRBD2 matches at 10 bases. J was trimmed by 4 bases and V by 5 bases; bases with no gene match: 7. The V gene's germline CDR1 is SGHTA and CDR2 FQGNSA. This CDR3 is built from 15 residues. The CDR3 reads CASSLSGGQGETQYF. CDR3 coding DNA: TGTGCCAGCAGCCTTAGCGGGGGGCAAGGAGAGACCCAGTACTTC.

V and J are TRBV28 and TRBJ1-4, with TRBD1 identical over 7 bases. Per germline, CDR1 MDHEN and CDR2 SYDVKM. The V segment lost 6 bases and the J segment 2 bases; nucleotides outside the gene matches: 6. CDR3 size: 15 residues. CDR3 bases: TGTGCCAGCAGGGGGGGACAGCGGACTAATGAAAAACTGTTTTTT. As protein: CASRGGQRTNEKLFF.

CDR3 sequence reads: CASSLSNGGSTEAFF. The CDR3 DNA sequence: TGTGCCAGCAGCCTTTCGAACGGGGGAAGCACTGAAGCTTTCTTT. This chain links TRBV7-3 with TRBJ1-1; tentative D call: TRBD1 (5 bases). Germline V gene sequence: CDR1 SGHTA, CDR2 FQGTGA. The CDR3 extends over 15 amino acids. Trimming took off 5 bases at V and 4 bases at J, with 17 bases between the two ends.

This chain uses TRBV12-3 or TRBV12-4 with TRBJ1-2, with D uncertain. Trimming pared 10 bases from V and 4 bases from J, leaving 10 bases between. The CDR3 loop spans 11 amino acids. CDR3 region: CAIQDVYGYTF. The CDR3 nucleotides read TGTGCCATACAAGATGTCTATGGCTACACCTTC.

Remarks on this clone: A much larger clonotype is one base distant, so this may be a read error. Other nucleotide sequences in the sample specify the same CDR3. The chain employs TRBV2 and TRBJ1-5; the match to TRBD1 covers 7 bases. The CDR3 covers 13 residues. Germline V gene data show CDR1 as SNHLY and CDR2 as FYNNEI. V was pared by 5 bases and J by 2 bases, with 0 bases of the junction left unmatched. CDR3 protein: CASSTGGNQPQHF. The CDR3 bases are TGTGCCAGCAGTACAGGGGGCAATCAGCCCCAGCATTTT.

There are a few counts of this clone. The rearrangement links TRBV2 to TRBJ2-3; maybe TRBD1 (6 bases). With 4 bases removed from V and 0 bases from J, the gap between germline ends came to 8 bases. The CDR3 has 14 amino acids. The V gene's germline CDR1 is SNHLY and CDR2 FYNNEI. Here the CDR3 DNA reads TGTGCCAGCAGTGCAGGGGCTAGCACAGATACGCAGTATTTT. Protein: CASSAGASTDTQYF.

CDR3 DNA sequence: TGTGCCAGCAGTGATGGACAGACGAACACCGGGGAGCTGTTTTTT. Protein sequence: CASSDGQTNTGELFF. The gene calls are TRBV2 and TRBJ2-2; a weak D match, TRBD1 (6 bases). The CDR3 loop spans 15 amino acids. Trimming stripped 3 bases from V and 0 bases from J, with 8 bases between. Germline V gene data show CDR1 as SNHLY and CDR2 as FYNNEI.